This is a list of T cell receptor beta chains from one sample in a study of identical twins. TCRdb passed the 5' RACE reads through MiXCR, listing each CDR3 protein once. The sample contains approximately 230,000 distinct CDR3 sequences, 6.5% of which appear only once. These data also featured in a second study, about T cells expressing NK-cell markers.

Sequenced input: CD8+ T cells sorted from blood. The receptors come from a woman aged 18-29 years in good health. Each CDR3 is given with its conserved first and last residue. Fields, in order: clone size, V gene, J gene, D gene, CDR3 protein, CDR3 DNA. The D gene is left open where the match is weak. Clone size is not always given. Where it is, it says once, few, many or a class for expanded clones.

clone size: many; V gene: TRBV21-1; J gene: TRBJ2-3; D gene: .; CDR3 protein: CASRPTPPSGGPNGADTQYF; CDR3 DNA: TGTGCCAGCAGACCAACCCCCCCTAGCGGGGGGCCTAATGGCGCAGATACGCAGTATTTT
clone size: many; V gene: TRBV27; J gene: TRBJ1-6; D gene: .; CDR3 protein: CASSTGTYNSPLHF; CDR3 DNA: TGTGCCAGCAGCACCGGGACGTACAACTCACCCCTCCACTTT
clone size: once; V gene: TRBV4-3; J gene: TRBJ2-5; D gene: .; CDR3 protein: CASSQVVGAETQYF; CDR3 DNA: TGCGCCAGCAGCCAAGTGGTGGGCGCGGAGACCCAGTACTTC
clone size: .; V gene: TRBV19; J gene: TRBJ2-2; D gene: .; CDR3 protein: CASSIMEKGAGELFF; CDR3 DNA: TGTGCCAGTAGTATAATGGAGAAGGGGGCCGGGGAGCTGTTTTTT
clone size: few; V gene: TRBV6-4; J gene: TRBJ2-1; D gene: TRBD2; CDR3 protein: CASSDSTSGPYPYNEQFF; CDR3 DNA: TGTGCCAGCAGTGACTCGACTAGCGGGCCTTACCCCTACAATGAGCAGTTCTTC
clone size: few; V gene: TRBV12-3/TRBV12-4; J gene: TRBJ2-2; D gene: .; CDR3 protein: CASSFSDSLGPNTGELFF; CDR3 DNA: TGTGCCAGCAGTTTTTCGGACTCGCTGGGACCGAACACCGGGGAGCTGTTTTTT
clone size: many; V gene: TRBV7-2; J gene: TRBJ1-2; D gene: .; CDR3 protein: CASSLGALGRNGYTF; CDR3 DNA: TGTGCCAGCAGCTTGGGGGCCCTGGGAAGAAATGGCTACACCTTC
clone size: few; V gene: TRBV2; J gene: TRBJ2-1; D gene: .; CDR3 protein: CASKRDGDEQFF; CDR3 DNA: TGTGCCAGTAAGCGCGATGGGGATGAGCAGTTCTTC
clone size: .; V gene: TRBV7-9; J gene: TRBJ2-7; D gene: .; CDR3 protein: CASSNIPGERSYEQYF; CDR3 DNA: TGTGCCAGCAGCAACATTCCGGGGGAACGGTCCTACGAGCAGTACTTC
clone size: few; V gene: TRBV20-1; J gene: TRBJ2-3; D gene: .; CDR3 protein: CSARGTGDTQYF; CDR3 DNA: TGCAGTGCTAGGGGAACTGGGGATACGCAGTATTTT
clone size: .; V gene: TRBV12-3/TRBV12-4; J gene: TRBJ2-3; D gene: .; CDR3 protein: CASSLLGGGRADTQYF; CDR3 DNA: TGTGCCAGCAGCCTCCTCGGCGGGGGCCGTGCAGATACGCAGTATTTT
clone size: .; V gene: TRBV20-1; J gene: TRBJ1-4; D gene: .; CDR3 protein: CSAQGPTSQSNEKLFF; CDR3 DNA: TGCAGTGCCCAAGGACCGACGAGCCAATCTAATGAAAAACTGTTTTTT
clone size: few; V gene: TRBV5-5; J gene: TRBJ2-7; D gene: TRBD2; CDR3 protein: CASSLRWVAGPEQYF; CDR3 DNA: TGTGCCAGCAGCTTGCGCTGGGTAGCGGGACCCGAGCAGTACTTC
clone size: .; V gene: TRBV3-1; J gene: TRBJ2-7; D gene: TRBD2; CDR3 protein: CASSHERGGLYEQYF; CDR3 DNA: TGTGCCAGCAGCCACGAGCGGGGGGGCCTCTACGAGCAGTACTTC
clone size: many; V gene: TRBV5-6; J gene: TRBJ2-7; D gene: .; CDR3 protein: CASTPGGVIYEQYF; CDR3 DNA: TGTGCCAGCACCCCGGGTGGGGTAATATACGAGCAGTACTTC
clone size: many; V gene: TRBV5-6; J gene: TRBJ2-7; D gene: TRBD2; CDR3 protein: CARRTSGGGYEQYF; CDR3 DNA: TGTGCCAGGAGGACTAGCGGGGGTGGTTACGAGCAGTACTTC
clone size: few; V gene: TRBV13; J gene: TRBJ2-7; D gene: TRBD1; CDR3 protein: CASSHTRQGTYEQYF; CDR3 DNA: TGTGCCAGCAGCCATACCCGACAGGGTACCTACGAGCAGTACTTC
clone size: many; V gene: TRBV5-1; J gene: TRBJ2-7; D gene: TRBD2; CDR3 protein: CASSPSAGLAPVEQYF; CDR3 DNA: TGCGCCAGCAGCCCCTCAGCAGGACTAGCTCCTGTCGAGCAGTACTTC
clone size: many; V gene: TRBV13; J gene: TRBJ1-2; D gene: TRBD1; CDR3 protein: CASSRQGGYGYTF; CDR3 DNA: TGTGCCAGCAGCCGACAGGGGGGCTATGGCTACACCTTC
clone size: .; V gene: TRBV27; J gene: TRBJ2-7; D gene: TRBD1; CDR3 protein: CASSPGTGGWGVDEQYF; CDR3 DNA: TGTGCCAGCAGCCCCGGGACAGGGGGATGGGGCGTGGACGAGCAGTACTTC
clone size: few; V gene: TRBV9; J gene: TRBJ2-1; D gene: .; CDR3 protein: CASSVVSLDEQFF; CDR3 DNA: TGTGCCAGCAGCGTGGTCAGCCTGGATGAGCAGTTCTTC
clone size: .; V gene: TRBV18; J gene: TRBJ2-7; D gene: .; CDR3 protein: CASSPLGPPRYEQYF; CDR3 DNA: TGTGCCAGCTCACCTCTTGGGCCCCCGCGCTACGAGCAGTACTTC
clone size: many; V gene: TRBV27; J gene: TRBJ2-2; D gene: .; CDR3 protein: CASSIDIRDSNTGELFF; CDR3 DNA: TGTGCCAGCAGTATCGATATTCGGGACTCGAACACCGGGGAGCTGTTTTTT
clone size: many; V gene: TRBV7-9; J gene: TRBJ2-1; D gene: .; CDR3 protein: CASSLAGEDEQFF; CDR3 DNA: TGTGCCAGCAGCTTGGCAGGGGAGGATGAGCAGTTCTTC